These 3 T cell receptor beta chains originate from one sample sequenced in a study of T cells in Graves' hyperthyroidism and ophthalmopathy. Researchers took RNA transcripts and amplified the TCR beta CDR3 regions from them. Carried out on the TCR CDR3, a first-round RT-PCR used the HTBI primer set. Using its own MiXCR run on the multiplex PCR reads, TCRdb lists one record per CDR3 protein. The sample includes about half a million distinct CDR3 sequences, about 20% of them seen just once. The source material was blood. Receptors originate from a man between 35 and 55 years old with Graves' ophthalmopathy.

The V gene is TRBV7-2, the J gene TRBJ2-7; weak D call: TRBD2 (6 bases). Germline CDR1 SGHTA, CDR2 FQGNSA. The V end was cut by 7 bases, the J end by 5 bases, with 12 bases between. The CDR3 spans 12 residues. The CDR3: CASTSGVNEQYF. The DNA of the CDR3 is TGTGCCAGCACCTCGGGAGTAAACGAGCAGTACTTC.

The CDR3 DNA is TGTGCCAGCAGTAAACTGGGACTAGCGGGGGGGCGAACCGGGGAGCTGTTTTTT. Protein product: CASSKLGLAGGRTGELFF. The chain couples TRBV6-2 or TRBV6-3 to TRBJ2-2; TRBD2 matches at 16 bases. The ends lost 5 bases at V and 5 bases at J; junction bases unmatched: 8. Germline loops: CDR1 MNHEY, CDR2 SVGEGT. The CDR3 length is 18 residues.

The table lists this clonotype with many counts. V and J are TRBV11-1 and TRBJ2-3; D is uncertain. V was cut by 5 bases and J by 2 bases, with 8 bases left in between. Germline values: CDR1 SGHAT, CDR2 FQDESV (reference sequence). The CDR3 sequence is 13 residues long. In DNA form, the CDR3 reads TGTGCCAGCAGCAGGGCAGACACAGATACGCAGTATTTT. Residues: CASSRADTDTQYF.